These T cell receptor beta chains were read from a single sample in a study of T-cell memory formation after mild COVID-19. TCRdb independently ran MiXCR on the 5' RACE reads; one entry per CDR3 protein. The profile covers around 370,000 distinct CDR3 sequences, with around 21% appearing a single time and 9.5% to 15% taken by the ten largest. Sequencing was done on a sample of PBMCs or a T cell subset sorted from them (not recorded which). The receptor source for this set is an adult woman who had mild COVID-19 (a few samples of this study predate the infection). Cell type and time point are not known. Both conserved end residues are part of each CDR3. D genes are given only for firm matches. Some rows have no size entry. The others give once, few or many, or a class for an expanded clone.

clone_size	v_call	j_call	d_call	cdr3_aa	cdr3_nt
NA	TRBV5-1	TRBJ2-1	TRBD2	CASSSLAGGPPNEQFF	TGCGCCAGCAGCTCCCTCGCGGGGGGGCCCCCCAATGAGCAGTTCTTC
few	TRBV6-5	TRBJ2-3	TRBD1	CASRLQGATDTQYF	TGTGCCAGCAGACTGCAGGGGGCAACAGATACGCAGTATTTT
few	TRBV28	TRBJ1-5	NA	CASRAAAQTNQPQHF	TGTGCCAGCAGAGCGGCGGCACAGACCAATCAGCCCCAGCATTTT
NA	TRBV14	TRBJ2-3	NA	CASSQVRSSGADTQYF	TGTGCCAGCAGCCAGGTTCGGTCGAGCGGTGCAGATACGCAGTATTTT
few	TRBV7-2	TRBJ1-6	NA	CASSSGYNSPLHF	TGTGCCAGCAGCTCAGGCTATAATTCACCCCTCCACTTT
NA	TRBV12-3/TRBV12-4	TRBJ2-7	NA	CASSLALGSLLEQYF	TGTGCAAGCAGTTTAGCTCTGGGGTCCCTCTTGGAGCAGTACTTC
few	TRBV7-3	TRBJ1-1	NA	CASSRLMGTEAFF	TGTGCCAGCAGCCGCCTGATGGGCACTGAAGCTTTCTTT
once	TRBV19	TRBJ2-1	NA	CASSGGEQFF	TGTGCCAGTTCCGGGGGTGAGCAGTTCTTC
NA	TRBV29-1	TRBJ1-2	NA	CSVEEGNYGYTF	TGCAGCGTTGAAGAGGGCAACTATGGCTACACCTTC
few	TRBV7-2	TRBJ2-5	NA	CASSRRRGWGRPQETQYF	TGTGCCAGCAGCCGGCGACGGGGCTGGGGGAGACCTCAAGAGACCCAGTACTTC
few	TRBV12-3/TRBV12-4	TRBJ2-5	NA	CASRIGGETQYF	TGTGCCAGCAGGATCGGCGGGGAGACCCAGTACTTC
many	TRBV5-8	TRBJ2-7	TRBD1	CASSLGQGLYEQYF	TGTGCCAGCAGCCTGGGACAGGGTTTGTACGAGCAGTACTTC
NA	TRBV7-9	TRBJ2-7	TRBD1	CASSSRTGIYEQYF	TGTGCCAGCAGCTCCCGGACAGGAATATACGAGCAGTACTTC
NA	TRBV5-5	TRBJ2-2	NA	CASSLMEPTTGELFF	TGTGCCAGCAGCCTCATGGAGCCTACCACCGGGGAGCTGTTTTTT
few	TRBV28	TRBJ1-2	NA	CASGDSNYGYTF	TGTGCCAGCGGAGACAGCAACTATGGCTACACCTTC
NA	TRBV7-9	TRBJ2-1	TRBD2	CASSSIAGGNEQFF	TGTGCCAGCAGCTCTATAGCGGGAGGTAATGAGCAGTTCTTC
NA	TRBV5-1	TRBJ2-3	TRBD2	CASSLVSGGPASTDTQYF	TGCGCCAGCAGCTTGGTTAGCGGGGGTCCTGCTAGCACAGATACGCAGTATTTT
many	TRBV4-2	TRBJ2-5	TRBD1	CASSRAGQEETQYF	TGTGCCAGCAGCCGGGCGGGACAGGAAGAGACCCAGTACTTC
few	TRBV5-1	TRBJ2-7	NA	CASRMDSSYEQYF	TGCGCCAGCAGGATGGACAGCTCCTACGAGCAGTACTTC
few	TRBV19	TRBJ2-2	NA	CASSKIGELFF	TGTGCCAGTAGTAAAATCGGGGAGCTGTTTTTT
few	TRBV7-2	TRBJ2-1	TRBD2	CASSLGLAGCGEQFF	TGTGCCAGCAGCTTAGGGCTAGCGGGATGTGGTGAGCAGTTCTTC
NA	TRBV20-1	TRBJ2-2	NA	CSARLAATGELFF	TGCAGTGCTAGGCTAGCAGCCACCGGGGAGCTGTTTTTT
NA	TRBV27	TRBJ2-3	TRBD2	CASTPFGLAGVGGTDTQYF	TGTGCCAGCACCCCCTTCGGACTAGCGGGAGTAGGAGGCACAGATACGCAGTATTTT
NA	TRBV12-3/TRBV12-4	TRBJ2-1	TRBD2	CASSLASGSYNEQFF	TGTGCCAGCAGTTTGGCTAGCGGGAGTTACAATGAGCAGTTCTTC
NA	TRBV7-2	TRBJ2-1	TRBD2	CASSARLAPNNEQFF	TGTGCCAGCAGCGCTCGACTAGCGCCCAACAATGAGCAGTTCTTC
few	TRBV13	TRBJ1-1	NA	CASSLEGWGNTEAFF	TGTGCCAGCAGCTTGGAGGGATGGGGAAACACTGAAGCTTTCTTT
many	TRBV11-2	TRBJ2-3	NA	CASSLVGGADTQYF	TGTGCCAGCAGCTTAGTGGGTGGGGCAGATACGCAGTATTTT
few	TRBV29-1	TRBJ1-1	NA	CSVGGATTTEAFF	TGCAGCGTGGGGGGGGCAACGACCACTGAAGCTTTCTTT
NA	TRBV9	TRBJ2-7	NA	CASSSRVGYEQYF	TGTGCCAGCAGCTCTCGTGTGGGATACGAGCAGTACTTC
few	TRBV5-5	TRBJ2-2	NA	CASSLAPNTGELFF	TGTGCCAGCAGCTTGGCGCCAAACACCGGGGAGCTGTTTTTT
NA	TRBV20-1	TRBJ2-3	TRBD1	CSALDRAGTDTQYF	TGCAGTGCTTTGGACAGGGCGGGGACAGATACGCAGTATTTT
few	TRBV20-1	TRBJ1-2	TRBD1	CSARDRGQWDYGYTF	TGCAGTGCTAGGGATAGGGGACAGTGGGACTATGGCTACACCTTC
NA	TRBV20-1	TRBJ1-6	NA	CSARQGSSNSPLHF	TGCAGTGCTAGGCAGGGTAGCTCTAATTCACCCCTCCACTTT
few	TRBV7-8	TRBJ2-5	NA	CASSWGSGQETQYF	TGTGCCAGCAGCTGGGGGAGCGGACAAGAGACCCAGTACTTC
many	TRBV27	TRBJ2-7	TRBD2	CASSQWGGTPYEQYF	TGTGCCAGCAGCCAATGGGGGGGTACGCCCTACGAGCAGTACTTC
NA	TRBV5-4	TRBJ1-1	NA	CASSLMGGGFTEAFF	TGTGCCAGCAGCTTGATGGGGGGAGGGTTCACTGAAGCTTTCTTT
NA	TRBV4-1	TRBJ1-4	NA	CASSREGIPNEKLFF	TGCGCCAGCAGCCGAGAGGGGATCCCTAATGAAAAACTGTTTTTT
NA	TRBV5-4	TRBJ2-1	TRBD1	CASSGSDRGSYNEQFF	TGTGCCAGCAGCGGGTCAGACAGGGGCTCCTACAATGAGCAGTTCTTC
few	TRBV18	TRBJ2-7	NA	CASSYYPGERYEQYF	TGTGCCAGCTCATACTACCCAGGGGAGAGGTACGAGCAGTACTTC
few	TRBV6-2/TRBV6-3	TRBJ1-1	TRBD1	CASSYFPQGDTEAFF	TGTGCCAGCAGTTACTTCCCCCAGGGGGACACTGAAGCTTTCTTT
NA	TRBV10-3	TRBJ2-7	NA	CAISEAGNYEQYF	TGTGCCATCAGTGAGGCAGGGAACTACGAGCAGTACTTC
few	TRBV14	TRBJ1-1	TRBD1	CASSHYDRVVGTEAFF	TGTGCCAGCAGCCATTATGACAGGGTGGTGGGCACTGAAGCTTTCTTT
many	TRBV7-2	TRBJ2-5	TRBD2	CASSLAASGGQETQYF	TGTGCCAGCAGCTTAGCCGCTAGCGGGGGCCAAGAGACCCAGTACTTC
few	TRBV5-1	TRBJ2-7	NA	CASSLEPPYEQYF	TGCGCCAGCAGCTTGGAACCCCCCTACGAGCAGTACTTC
NA	TRBV7-2	TRBJ1-1	NA	CASSIKSEAFF	TGTGCCAGCAGTATTAAAAGTGAAGCTTTCTTT
few	TRBV5-6	TRBJ2-7	TRBD1	CASSFTGVPSYEQYF	TGTGCCAGCAGCTTCACAGGGGTCCCATCCTACGAGCAGTACTTC
many	TRBV11-2	TRBJ2-1	NA	CASSLEVGLGEQFF	TGTGCCAGCAGCTTAGAGGTGGGCCTGGGTGAGCAGTTCTTC
many	TRBV6-1	TRBJ2-7	NA	CASSERYEQYF	TGTGCCAGCAGTGAAAGATACGAGCAGTACTTC
NA	TRBV12-3/TRBV12-4	TRBJ1-1	NA	CASSRSPTEAFF	TGTGCCAGCAGTCGGTCCCCCACTGAAGCTTTCTTT
NA	TRBV6-2/TRBV6-3	TRBJ1-1	NA	CASSPGTIAFF	TGTGCCAGCAGTCCCGGGACCATCGCTTTCTTT
NA	TRBV20-1	TRBJ2-3	NA	CSAWESTDTQYF	TGCAGTGCCTGGGAAAGCACAGATACGCAGTATTTT
NA	TRBV6-2/TRBV6-3	TRBJ2-2	NA	CASSYIPEAGELFF	TGTGCCAGCAGTTACATCCCGGAGGCCGGGGAGCTGTTTTTT
few	TRBV2	TRBJ1-1	NA	CASSEGQGITEAFF	TGTGCCAGCAGTGAAGGGCAGGGCATCACTGAAGCTTTCTTT
many	TRBV5-1	TRBJ2-5	NA	CASSLVEGTETQYF	TGCGCCAGCAGCTTGGTTGAGGGGACAGAGACCCAGTACTTC
NA	TRBV30	TRBJ1-1	TRBD1	CASDPGQGNTEAFF	TGTGCCTCTGATCCGGGACAGGGGAACACTGAAGCTTTCTTT